This T cell receptor (beta chain) originates from a study of blood T cell repertoires in COVID-19. About the research overall: PBMCs, B-cell-depleted T cells, or T cells were the source of the cDNA or gDNA that made up the material.

Germline trimming cut 5 bases from V and 5 bases from J; bases unmatched to any gene: 2. The CDR3 covers 12 residues. CDR1 and CDR2 (germline): LNHDA, SQIVND (reference sequence). Generated by immunoSEQ multiplex PCR, the TCRdb table keeps only in-frame clones and is missing some. The sample has under 250,000 clones; around four fifths are singletons. As concerns this clone: Other DNA sequences of this sample code for an identical CDR3.

The clonotype comes from a man over 45 with active or convalescent COVID-19. The chain employs TRBV19 and TRBJ2-5, with TRBD1 matching 7 bases. The sample comprised peripheral blood. CDR3 sequence reads: CASSVRGETQYF. The CDR3 nucleotides are TGTGCCAGTAGTGTCAGGGGGGAGACCCAGTACTTC.